Shown below are 15 T cell receptor beta chains from a single sample sequenced in a study of T cells in Graves' hyperthyroidism and ophthalmopathy. The TCR beta CDR3 regions underwent amplification using RNA transcripts as the source. TCR CDR3 regions were first amplified by RT-PCR with HTBI primers. TCRdb redid the calling of the multiplex PCR reads with MiXCR, one entry per CDR3 protein. In the table there are about 270,000 distinct CDR3 sequences, 20% to 25% of which are singletons. Sequenced input: blood. All receptors come from a man aged 40-49 years with Graves' hyperthyroidism that later progressed to Graves' ophthalmopathy.

The rearrangement joins TRBV14 to TRBJ1-3; D unclear. Germline-derived CDR1 and CDR2 are SGHDN and FVKESK. Trimming cost V 4 bases and J 6 bases, with 13 bases left between them. The CDR3 has 14 residues. CDR3 amino acids: CASSPSRSENTIYF. CDR3 nucleotides: TGTGCCAGCAGCCCCTCTCGGAGTGAAAACACCATATATTTT.

The gene calls are TRBV30 and TRBJ2-7; 9 bases are shared with TRBD1. Looked up from germline, CDR1 is GTSNPN and CDR2 is SVGIG (reference sequence). V shed 4 bases and J 5 bases; nucleotides not matched to a gene: 21. The CDR3 length is 18 residues. CDR3 nucleotide sequence: TGTGCCTGGATTCAACGTTGGCCCGGTGGGGACAGGGCCCACGAGCAGTACTTC. Encoded protein: CAWIQRWPGGDRAHEQYF.

This clonotype has a single count. V usage is TRBV12-3 or TRBV12-4 and J usage is TRBJ2-7; D is undetermined. The length of the CDR3 is 13 residues. V lost 5 bases, J lost 5 bases, and 13 bases lay in between. The DNA of the CDR3 is TGTGCCAGCAGTATAAGTAACACAGACGAGCAGTACTTC. As protein: CASSISNTDEQYF.

This chain links TRBV28 with TRBJ2-7; 10 bases fit TRBD2. Losses at the gene ends were 1 base for V and 1 base for J; bases not matched to a gene: 4. From germline, CDR1 is MDHEN and CDR2 SYDVKM. The CDR3 is made up of 16 amino acids. The CDR3 is CASSLSSGSFSYEQYF. The CDR3 nucleotides are TGTGCCAGCAGTTTATCTAGCGGGAGCTTTTCCTACGAGCAGTACTTC.

This clonotype was counted many times. The chain joins TRBV20-1 to TRBJ1-5, with 7 bases aligning to TRBD1. With V trimmed by 7 bases and J by 3 bases, 3 bases remained unmatched. CDR3 length: 12 amino acids. From germline, CDR1 is DFQATT and CDR2 SNEGSKA (reference sequence). CDR3 bases: TGCAGTGTGGGACAGCCCAATCAGCCCCAGCATTTT. Amino acid sequence: CSVGQPNQPQHF.

In this sample, this clonotype turned up many times. The rearrangement joins TRBV20-1 to TRBJ1-2; 9 bases are a match to TRBD1. The CDR3 is 14 amino acids. After removal of 8 bases from V and 3 bases from J, the junction contained 10 bases not matched to a gene. CDR1 is DFQATT and CDR2 is SNEGSKA in the germline V gene (reference sequence). DNA for the CDR3: TGCAGTCCCGGACAGGGGAGCGCGGACTATGGCTACACCTTC. As protein: CSPGQGSADYGYTF.

This chain joins TRBV12-3 or TRBV12-4 and TRBJ2-7; 9 positions match TRBD1. This CDR3 is built from 16 residues. Trimming at V came to 5 bases and at J to 5 bases, leaving 13 bases not matched to a gene. The DNA for the CDR3 is TGTGCCAGCAGTCCCGACTCCGGGACAGGGTCCAACGAGCAGTACTTC. Translating it yields CASSPDSGTGSNEQYF.

This clonotype was seen at least ten times. V gene TRBV6-5 combines with J gene TRBJ1-2; TRBD1 is a possible D gene (5 bases). The V end lost 4 bases, the J end lost 7 bases, and 16 bases lay between the germline ends. The CDR3 spans 14 residues. The V gene's germline CDR1 is MNHEY and CDR2 SVGAGI. This chain's CDR3 is CASSFFQGSPGYTF. The CDR3 DNA reads as TGTGCCAGCAGTTTCTTCCAGGGCTCGCCTGGCTACACCTTC.

The CDR3 sequence is CASKQDGYEQYF. The DNA of the CDR3 is TGTGCCAGCAAGCAGGACGGCTACGAGCAGTACTTC. V and J are TRBV2 and TRBJ2-7; D gene ambiguous. Germline V gene sequence: CDR1 SNHLY, CDR2 FYNNEI. The germline V and J ends were trimmed by 7 bases and 3 bases, with 10 bases remaining between them. CDR3 size: 12 residues.

This sequence joins TRBV28 and TRBJ2-7; 9 nucleotides agree with TRBD1. The V gene's germline CDR1 is MDHEN and CDR2 SYDVKM. V lost 7 bases and J lost 3; bases outside the gene matches: 10. This CDR3 region has 15 residues. For the CDR3, the DNA is TGTGCCAGCATCGATACGGGACAGGGAAGCTACGAGCAGTACTTC. This gives the protein CASIDTGQGSYEQYF.

This clonotype was counted at least ten times. This chain uses TRBV12-3 or TRBV12-4 with TRBJ1-1; D ambiguous. Trimming removed 7 bases at V and 7 bases at J, with 16 bases between. CDR3 length: 13 residues. CDR3 sequence (DNA): TGTGCCAGCATCCTGCCCTCGTTAGTTGAAGCTTTCTTT. This encodes CASILPSLVEAFF.

CDR3 in amino acids: CASRRPGTTGSPEAFF. CDR3 sequence (DNA): TGTGCCAGCAGAAGACCCGGGACAACAGGGAGCCCTGAAGCTTTCTTT. J is TRBJ1-1 and V is TRBV12-3 or TRBV12-4; perhaps TRBD1 as D (6 bases). Trimming left V 6 bases short and J 6 bases short, with 23 bases between. The CDR3 sequence is 16 residues long.

The V and J genes are TRBV6-5 and TRBJ1-1, with TRBD1 as a possible D gene (5 bases). Trimming removed 0 bases at V and 4 bases at J, with 12 bases between. This CDR3 spans 15 amino acids. In germline, CDR1 is MNHEY, CDR2 SVGAGI. CDR3 sequence reads: CASSYSSTGFTEAFF. The DNA for the CDR3 is TGTGCCAGCAGTTACTCGAGTACAGGCTTCACTGAAGCTTTCTTT.

Many counts were recorded for this clonotype. The chain has TRBV24-1 and TRBJ2-7, with 9 positions matching TRBD1. The CDR3 extends over 15 amino acids. V gave up 2 bases and J gave up 5 bases; unmatched junction bases: 6. Germline V gives CDR1 KGHDR, CDR2 SFDVKD. This chain's CDR3 is CATSDSTGGRHEQYF. CDR3 coding DNA: TGTGCCACCAGTGATTCAACAGGGGGCCGCCACGAGCAGTACTTC.

This clonotype was detected many times. The chain carries TRBV12-3 or TRBV12-4 and TRBJ2-5; a possible D gene is TRBD2 (6 bases). Trimming shortened V by 6 bases and J by 1 base, and 9 bases separated the two germline ends. The CDR3 runs to 13 residues. In DNA form, the CDR3 reads TGTGCCAGCAGCCGGGGGAGCCAAGAGACCCAGTACTTC. Its protein is CASSRGSQETQYF.